Given below is one T cell receptor beta chain in context. The specificity of this receptor is unknown. No base-level quality is on record; no much larger clone is a single base apart. These data come from a study of T cell changes during pregnancy in multiple sclerosis (dated by TCRdb to between 2018 and 2021). Turning to the overall study: The study examined how the T cell repertoire changed over the course of pregnancy in women with multiple sclerosis.

The CDR3, cysteine through phenylalanine, is 15 amino acids long. The DNA shown is the 45-base CDR3, in frame from base 1. The junction shows trimming of 6 bases on V and 6 bases on J, and the gene matches do not reach 8 bases of it. From the germline V gene (reference sequence), CDR1 is MNHEY and CDR2 is SMNVEV. Library generation was performed with the immunoSEQ multiplex PCR assay. TCRdb mirrors the immuneACCESS table, restricted to in-frame sequences. Some clones are absent from its copies; in checked studies, under half trace to an unresolved V gene, and the reason for the others is unknown. The sample table shows about 75,000 clones, and roughly nine tenths are seen once. Roughly 0.9% of the sample is held by the ten biggest clonotypes.

This chain joins TRBV27 to TRBJ2-1, and 10 junctional nucleotides match TRBD2. The source is a female donor in good health, enrolled as a control in a pregnancy study. The material sequenced was peripheral blood, taken in the first trimester of pregnancy. At the DNA level, the sequence is TGTGCCAGCAGGGACCGACTAGCGGGCAGCAATGAGCAGTTCTTC. Translated, it gives CASRDRLAGSNEQFF.